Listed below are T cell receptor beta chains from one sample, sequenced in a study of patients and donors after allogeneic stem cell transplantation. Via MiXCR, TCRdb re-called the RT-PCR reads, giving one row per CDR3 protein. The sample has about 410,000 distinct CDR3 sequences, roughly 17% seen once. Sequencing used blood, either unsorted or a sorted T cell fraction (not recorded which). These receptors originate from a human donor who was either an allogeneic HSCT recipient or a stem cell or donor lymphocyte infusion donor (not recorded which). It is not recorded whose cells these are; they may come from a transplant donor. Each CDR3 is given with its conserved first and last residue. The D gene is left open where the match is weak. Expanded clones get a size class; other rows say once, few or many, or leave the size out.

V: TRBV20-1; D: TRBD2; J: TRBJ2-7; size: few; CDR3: CSARDISGSSYEQYF; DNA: TGCAGTGCTAGAGATATAAGCGGGAGCTCCTACGAGCAGTACTTC
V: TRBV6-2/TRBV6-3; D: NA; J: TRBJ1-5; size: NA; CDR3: CASSRMTGGNQPQHF; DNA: TGTGCCAGCAGTCGGATGACAGGCGGCAATCAGCCCCAGCATTTT
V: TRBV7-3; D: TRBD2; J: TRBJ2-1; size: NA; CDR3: CASSSGLANEQFF; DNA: TGTGCCAGCAGCTCGGGACTAGCCAATGAGCAGTTCTTC
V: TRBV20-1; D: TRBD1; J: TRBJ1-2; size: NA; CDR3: CSAHGDRYYGYTF; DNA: TGCAGTGCCCATGGGGACAGATACTATGGCTACACCTTC
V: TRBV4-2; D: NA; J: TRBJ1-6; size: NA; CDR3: CASSQFIGGSPLHF; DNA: TGTGCCAGCAGCCAATTCATAGGAGGATCACCCCTCCACTTT
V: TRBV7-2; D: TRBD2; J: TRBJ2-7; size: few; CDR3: CASSYIGLAVAYEQYF; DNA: TGTGCCAGCAGCTATATCGGACTAGCGGTAGCCTACGAGCAGTACTTC
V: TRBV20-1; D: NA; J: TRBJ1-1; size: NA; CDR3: CSARLGRSMNTEAFF; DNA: TGCAGTGCTAGACTCGGACGGAGCATGAACACTGAAGCTTTCTTT
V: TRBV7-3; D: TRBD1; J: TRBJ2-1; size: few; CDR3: CASSTDRGAYYNEQFF; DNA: TGTGCCAGCAGCACGGACAGGGGGGCGTATTACAATGAGCAGTTCTTC
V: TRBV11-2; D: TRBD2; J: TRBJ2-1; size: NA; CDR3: CASSLEASGGSYNEQFF; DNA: TGTGCCAGCAGCTTAGAGGCTAGCGGGGGCTCCTACAATGAGCAGTTCTTC
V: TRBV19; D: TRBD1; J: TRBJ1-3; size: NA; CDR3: CASSTGQGDGNTIYF; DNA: TGTGCCAGTAGTACAGGACAGGGGGACGGAAACACCATATATTTT
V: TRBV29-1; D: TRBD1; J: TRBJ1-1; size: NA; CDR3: CSVGTGGAEAFF; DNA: TGCAGCGTTGGGACAGGGGGTGCTGAAGCTTTCTTT
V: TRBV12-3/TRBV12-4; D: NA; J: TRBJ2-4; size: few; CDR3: CASSLDPLLRAPKNIQYF; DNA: TGTGCCAGCAGTTTAGACCCTCTCCTGAGGGCCCCCAAAAACATTCAGTACTTC
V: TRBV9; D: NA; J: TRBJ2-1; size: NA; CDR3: CASSVALPRNEQFF; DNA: TGTGCCAGCAGCGTAGCCTTACCCCGGAATGAGCAGTTCTTC
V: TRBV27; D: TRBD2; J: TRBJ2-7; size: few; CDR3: CASSLTSGRSSLEQYF; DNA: TGTGCCAGCAGTCTGACTAGCGGGCGCTCTTCCCTCGAGCAGTACTTC
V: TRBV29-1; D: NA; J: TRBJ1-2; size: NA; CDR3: CSVDLTGPYGYTF; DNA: TGCAGCGTTGATTTAACAGGGCCCTATGGCTACACCTTC
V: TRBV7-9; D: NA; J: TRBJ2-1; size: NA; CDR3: CASSADAAWLGEQFF; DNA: TGTGCCAGCAGCGCCGACGCCGCCTGGCTTGGTGAGCAGTTCTTC
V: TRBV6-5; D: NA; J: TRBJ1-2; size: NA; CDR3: CASNDGVYGYTF; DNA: TGTGCCAGCAATGATGGGGTCTATGGCTACACCTTC
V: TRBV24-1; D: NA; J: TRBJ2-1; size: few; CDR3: CATSRDLTYSYNEQFF; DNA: TGTGCCACCAGCCGGGACCTAACCTACTCCTACAATGAGCAGTTCTTC
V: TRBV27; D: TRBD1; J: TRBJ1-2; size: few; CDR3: CASSPGTAIYGYTF; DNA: TGTGCCAGCAGCCCTGGGACAGCGATTTATGGCTACACCTTC
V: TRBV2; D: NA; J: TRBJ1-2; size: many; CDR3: CASTTNNYGYTF; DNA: TGTGCCAGCACAACGAATAACTATGGCTACACCTTC
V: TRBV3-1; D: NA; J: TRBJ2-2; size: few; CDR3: CASSQGQTTGELFF; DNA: TGTGCCAGCAGCCAAGGACAGACCACCGGGGAGCTGTTTTTT
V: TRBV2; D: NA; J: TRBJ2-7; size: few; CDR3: CASSEARRGSYEQYF; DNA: TGTGCCAGCAGTGAAGCGCGAAGAGGGAGCTACGAGCAGTACTTC
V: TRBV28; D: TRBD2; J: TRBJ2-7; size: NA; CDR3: CASSLGLAGWNDEQYF; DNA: TGTGCCAGCAGTTTGGGCCTAGCGGGGTGGAATGACGAGCAGTACTTC
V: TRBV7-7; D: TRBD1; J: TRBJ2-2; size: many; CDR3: CASSLDRAGELFF; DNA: TGTGCCAGCAGCCTCGACAGGGCCGGGGAGCTGTTTTTT
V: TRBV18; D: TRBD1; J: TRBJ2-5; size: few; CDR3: CASSPTQGMGKTQYF; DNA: TGTGCCAGCTCACCGACACAGGGGATGGGAAAGACCCAGTACTTC
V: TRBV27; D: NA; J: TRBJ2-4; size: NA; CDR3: CASSSHSIPNIQYF; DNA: TGTGCCAGCAGTTCCCACTCCATCCCAAACATTCAGTACTTC
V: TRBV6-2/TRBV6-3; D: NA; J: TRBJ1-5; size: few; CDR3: CASSRRQAGEPQHF; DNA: TGTGCCAGCAGTCGACGACAGGCGGGGGAGCCCCAGCATTTT
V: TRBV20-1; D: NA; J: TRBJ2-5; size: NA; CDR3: CSATQQETQYF; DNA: TGCAGTGCTACTCAGCAAGAGACCCAGTACTTC
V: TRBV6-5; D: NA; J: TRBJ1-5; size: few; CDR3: CASSSQGPGQPQHF; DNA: TGTGCCAGCAGTTCCCAAGGGCCGGGACAGCCCCAGCATTTT
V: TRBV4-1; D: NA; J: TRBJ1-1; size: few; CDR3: CASSQERWGVCSEAFF; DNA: TGCGCCAGCAGCCAAGAACGTTGGGGGGTCTGCTCCGAAGCTTTCTTT
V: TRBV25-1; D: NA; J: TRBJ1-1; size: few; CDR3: CASSDGQRNTEAFF; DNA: TGTGCCAGCAGTGACGGGCAGAGGAACACTGAAGCTTTCTTT
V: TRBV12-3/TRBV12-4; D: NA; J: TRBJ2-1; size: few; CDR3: CASTLGWNEQFF; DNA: TGTGCCAGCACCCTTGGATGGAATGAGCAGTTCTTC
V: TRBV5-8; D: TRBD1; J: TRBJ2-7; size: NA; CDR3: CATQGESSYEQYF; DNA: TGTGCCACACAGGGGGAGAGCTCCTACGAGCAGTACTTC
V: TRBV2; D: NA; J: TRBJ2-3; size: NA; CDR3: CASSEIVAVPDTQYF; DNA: TGTGCCAGCAGTGAGATTGTAGCGGTCCCAGATACGCAGTATTTT
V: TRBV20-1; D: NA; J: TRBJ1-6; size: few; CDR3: CSAVVSRGSPLHF; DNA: TGCAGTGCAGTCGTCTCTCGCGGTTCACCCCTCCACTTT
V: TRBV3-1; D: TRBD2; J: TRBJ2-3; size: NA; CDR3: CASSQDRGGIPDTQYF; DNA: TGTGCCAGCAGCCAAGACCGGGGGGGGATCCCAGATACGCAGTATTTT
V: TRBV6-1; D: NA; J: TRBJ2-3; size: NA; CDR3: CASSTARRPSTDTQYF; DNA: TGTGCCAGCAGTACTGCGCGGAGGCCGAGCACAGATACGCAGTATTTT
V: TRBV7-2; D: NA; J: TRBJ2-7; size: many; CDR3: CASSAKSVQYF; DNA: TGTGCCAGCAGCGCCAAGTCTGTGCAGTACTTC
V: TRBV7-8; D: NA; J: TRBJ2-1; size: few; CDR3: CASSLWEQTNNEQFF; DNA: TGTGCCAGCAGCTTATGGGAGCAAACAAACAATGAGCAGTTCTTC
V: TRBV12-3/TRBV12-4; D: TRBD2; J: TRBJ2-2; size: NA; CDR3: CASSSSGQNTGELFF; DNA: TGTGCCAGCAGTTCTAGCGGGCAGAACACCGGGGAGCTGTTTTTT
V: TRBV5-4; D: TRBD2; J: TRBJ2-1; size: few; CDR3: CASSPSLAGWGDEQFF; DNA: TGTGCCAGCAGCCCAAGCCTAGCGGGATGGGGTGATGAGCAGTTCTTC
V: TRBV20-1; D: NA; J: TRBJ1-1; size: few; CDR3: CKGRLNTEAFF; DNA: TGCAAGGGACGGCTGAACACTGAAGCTTTCTTT